Following are 12 T cell receptor beta chains from one sample sequenced in a study of blood T cell repertoires in COVID-19. TCRdb's copy holds only in-frame clones and misses some; the assay was immunoSEQ multiplex PCR. The sample records around 260,000 clones, about nine tenths being singletons. The sequencing input was peripheral blood. The receptors were sampled from a woman between 40 and 50 years old who had recovered from COVID-19.

The chain couples TRBV6-5 to TRBJ1-2; 9 nucleotides align to TRBD1. Germline V gene sequence: CDR1 MNHEY, CDR2 SVGAGI. The V and J ends lost 5 bases and 3 bases, in that order; junction bases with no gene match: 7. The CDR3 covers 15 residues. CDR3 amino acids: CASSKTGGADYGYTF. The CDR3, as DNA: TGTGCCAGCAGTAAAACAGGGGGCGCGGACTATGGCTACACCTTC.

The chain couples TRBV2 to TRBJ2-7; D gene ambiguous. This CDR3 contains 14 residues. Germline V CDR1 and CDR2: SNHLY, FYNNEI. V lost 3 bases and J lost 7, with 16 bases in between. CDR3 loop: CASSDWAVPGEQYF. The CDR3 coding sequence is TGTGCCAGCAGTGATTGGGCAGTACCCGGTGAGCAGTACTTC.

The chain employs TRBV30 and TRBJ2-2, with D unclear. CDR3 length: 15 residues. Trimming removed 5 bases at V and 2 bases at J, with 15 bases between. Germline lookup yields CDR1 GTSNPN and CDR2 SVGIG (reference sequence). This chain's CDR3 is CAWRATAVNTGELFF. The CDR3 DNA is TGTGCCTGGCGTGCCACAGCTGTCAACACCGGGGAGCTGTTTTTT.

This chain links TRBV15 with TRBJ1-3, with D tentatively TRBD1 (5 bases). The CDR3 runs to 15 residues. The ends were cut back, 4 bases at V and 0 bases at J, with 10 bases in the middle. Germline CDR1 and CDR2: LNHNV and YYDKDF (reference sequence). CDR3 DNA: TGTGCCACCAGCACTCACAGGAGCTCTGGAAACACCATATATTTT. Translation gives CATSTHRSSGNTIYF.

The V gene is TRBV5-1, the J gene TRBJ2-1; D not certain. The CDR3 is 14 residues long. In germline, CDR1 is SGHRS, CDR2 YFSETQ. The V and J ends lost 0 bases and 5 bases respectively, with 9 bases between them. In DNA form, the CDR3 reads TGCGCCAGCAGCTTGGGGTCTCCTAACAATGAGCAGTTCTTC. Encoded protein: CASSLGSPNNEQFF.

The chain has TRBV5-4 and TRBJ1-6; 7 bases agree with TRBD1. Germline V gene lookup returns CDR1 SGHNT and CDR2 YYREEE (reference sequence). The V segment lost 4 bases and the J segment 7 bases; nucleotides outside the gene matches: 2. The CDR3 consists of 13 residues. The CDR3 DNA follows: TGTGCCAGCAGCCGACAGGGCAATTCACCCCTCCACTTT. Protein product: CASSRQGNSPLHF.

The rearrangement uses TRBV19 and TRBJ2-2; 7 bases match TRBD2. V lost 3 bases to trimming and J lost 5 bases; unmatched junction nucleotides: 6. Germline CDR1 LNHDA, CDR2 SQIVND (reference sequence). There are 15 residues in the CDR3. CDR3 DNA: TGTGCCAGTAGTATTGGTGGGAGGGTGACCGGGGAGCTGTTTTTT. It yields the protein CASSIGGRVTGELFF.

The V gene is TRBV6-5, the J gene TRBJ1-6; the D is unclear. Germline V gives CDR1 MNHEY, CDR2 SVGAGI. Trimming pared 6 bases from V and 5 bases from J, leaving 8 bases between. The CDR3 is 13 residues long. CDR3 in amino acids: CASSDGNNSPLHF. In DNA, the CDR3 is TGTGCCAGCAGCGACGGGAATAATTCACCCCTCCACTTT.

The chain couples TRBV10-3 to TRBJ1-3; 7 bases map to TRBD1. Germline CDR1 is ENHRY and CDR2 is SYGVKD. CDR3 size: 17 residues. Trimming at V came to 0 bases and at J to 7 bases, leaving 12 bases not matched to a gene. In nucleotides, the CDR3 is TGTGCCATCAGTGAGTCAGTATTAGGAGGGGGCGAGAACACCATATATTTT. Amino acids: CAISESVLGGGENTIYF.

V usage is TRBV6-6 and J usage is TRBJ2-1; 8 bases match TRBD1. V lost 5 bases, J lost 1 base, and 10 bases stayed unmatched. Germline CDR1 and CDR2: MNHNY and SVGAGI (reference sequence). The CDR3 covers 17 residues. The CDR3 region is CASSLPPGQASYNEQFF. The CDR3 DNA reads TGTGCCAGCAGTCTACCCCCGGGACAGGCTTCCTACAATGAGCAGTTCTTC.

This clone appeared once. The genes are TRBV12-3 or TRBV12-4 and TRBJ2-7; TRBD1 might be the D (6 bases). Trimming removed 3 bases from V and 3 bases from J, with 9 bases in between. This CDR3 has 13 residues. CDR3 loop: CASSLGQNYEQYF. The CDR3 DNA is TGTGCCAGCAGTTTGGGACAAAACTACGAGCAGTACTTC.

The V call is TRBV30, the J call TRBJ1-6, with D possibly matching TRBD1 (6 bases). CDR3 length: 13 amino acids. Deletions cut 1 base from V and 8 bases from J, with 9 bases between. Germline V gene data show CDR1 as GTSNPN and CDR2 as SVGIG (reference sequence). In DNA, the CDR3 is TGTGCCTGGAGTGACAGGGCCGATTCACCCCTCCACTTT. This encodes CAWSDRADSPLHF.